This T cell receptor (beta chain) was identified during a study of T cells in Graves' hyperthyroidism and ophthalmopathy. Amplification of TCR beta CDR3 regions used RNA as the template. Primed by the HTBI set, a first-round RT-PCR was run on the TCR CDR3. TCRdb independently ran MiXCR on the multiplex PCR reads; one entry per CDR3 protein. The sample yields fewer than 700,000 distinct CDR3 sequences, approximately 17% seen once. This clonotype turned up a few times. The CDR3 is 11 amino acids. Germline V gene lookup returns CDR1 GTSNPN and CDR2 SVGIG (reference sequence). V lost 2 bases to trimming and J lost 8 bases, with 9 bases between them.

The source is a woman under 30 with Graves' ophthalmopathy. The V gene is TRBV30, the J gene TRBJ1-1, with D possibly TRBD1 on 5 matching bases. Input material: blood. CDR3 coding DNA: TGTGCCTGGAGTCCCCAGGGAGAAGCTTTCTTT. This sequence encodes CAWSPQGEAFF.